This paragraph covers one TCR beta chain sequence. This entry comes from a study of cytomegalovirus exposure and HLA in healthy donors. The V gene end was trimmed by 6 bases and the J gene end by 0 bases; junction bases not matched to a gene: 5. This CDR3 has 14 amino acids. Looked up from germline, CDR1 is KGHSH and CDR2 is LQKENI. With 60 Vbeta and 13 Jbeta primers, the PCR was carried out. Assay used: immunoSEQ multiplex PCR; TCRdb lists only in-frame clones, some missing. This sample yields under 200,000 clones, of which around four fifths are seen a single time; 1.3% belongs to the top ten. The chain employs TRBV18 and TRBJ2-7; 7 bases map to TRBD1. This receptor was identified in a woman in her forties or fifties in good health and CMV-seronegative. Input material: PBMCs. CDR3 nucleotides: TGTGCCAGCTCGCCCGGGACAGACTCCTACGAGCAGTACTTC. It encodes CASSPGTDSYEQYF.